These T cell receptor beta chains were read from a single sample in a study of blood T cell repertoires in COVID-19. TCRdb's copy holds only in-frame clones and misses some; the assay was immunoSEQ multiplex PCR. The table includes 300,000 to 450,000 clones, 75% to 90% detected once. The sequencing sample was made of PBMCs or T cells enriched from blood (not recorded which). The receptors derive from a man aged 18 to 35 who had recovered from COVID-19. The CDR3 runs from the conserved cysteine through the conserved F or W. The D gene is left open where the match is weak. Size values are once, few and many counts, or a class for expanded clones, and some rows have none.

cdr3_aa: CASKRLEANYGYTF
cdr3_nt: TGTGCCAGTAAACGCTTGGAGGCTAACTATGGCTACACCTTC
cdr3_length: 14
j_call: TRBJ1-2
d_call: .
clone_size: few
v_call: TRBV19

cdr3_aa: CASSTPTRDTIF
cdr3_nt: TGTGCCAGCAGTACCCCGACCCGGGACACAATTTTT
cdr3_length: 12
j_call: TRBJ1-5
d_call: .
clone_size: .
v_call: TRBV28

cdr3_aa: CASSRSPGQINSPLHF
cdr3_nt: TGCGCCAGCTCACGATCACCGGGACAGATTAATTCACCCCTCCACTTT
cdr3_length: 16
j_call: TRBJ1-6
d_call: TRBD1
clone_size: .
v_call: TRBV5-1

cdr3_aa: CASASPVNTEAFF
cdr3_nt: TGTGCCAGTGCTTCTCCAGTAAACACTGAAGCTTTCTTT
cdr3_length: 13
j_call: TRBJ1-1
d_call: .
clone_size: .
v_call: TRBV2

cdr3_aa: CASSQDAGQGGQPQHF
cdr3_nt: TGCGCCAGCAGCCAAGATGCCGGACAGGGAGGTCAGCCCCAGCATTTT
cdr3_length: 16
j_call: TRBJ1-5
d_call: TRBD1
clone_size: .
v_call: TRBV4-1

cdr3_aa: CASSEYQGERVGYTF
cdr3_nt: TGTGCCAGCAGTGAATACCAGGGGGAACGAGTTGGCTACACCTTC
cdr3_length: 15
j_call: TRBJ1-2
d_call: TRBD1
clone_size: .
v_call: TRBV25-1

cdr3_aa: CASYPRRLPGSYNEQFF
cdr3_nt: TGTGCCAGCTACCCCCGGAGGCTCCCTGGCTCCTACAATGAGCAGTTCTTC
cdr3_length: 17
j_call: TRBJ2-1
d_call: .
clone_size: .
v_call: TRBV9

cdr3_aa: CASTFLGQEETQYF
cdr3_nt: TGTGCCAGCACCTTCCTAGGACAGGAAGAGACCCAGTACTTC
cdr3_length: 14
j_call: TRBJ2-5
d_call: TRBD1
clone_size: few
v_call: TRBV27

cdr3_aa: CAWRTGVNSPLHF
cdr3_nt: TGTGCCTGGAGGACAGGGGTTAATTCACCCCTCCACTTT
cdr3_length: 13
j_call: TRBJ1-6
d_call: TRBD1
clone_size: .
v_call: TRBV30

cdr3_aa: CASSQVNRAETQYF
cdr3_nt: TGTGCCAGCAGCCAAGTTAACCGAGCAGAGACCCAGTACTTC
cdr3_length: 14
j_call: TRBJ2-5
d_call: .
clone_size: .
v_call: TRBV14